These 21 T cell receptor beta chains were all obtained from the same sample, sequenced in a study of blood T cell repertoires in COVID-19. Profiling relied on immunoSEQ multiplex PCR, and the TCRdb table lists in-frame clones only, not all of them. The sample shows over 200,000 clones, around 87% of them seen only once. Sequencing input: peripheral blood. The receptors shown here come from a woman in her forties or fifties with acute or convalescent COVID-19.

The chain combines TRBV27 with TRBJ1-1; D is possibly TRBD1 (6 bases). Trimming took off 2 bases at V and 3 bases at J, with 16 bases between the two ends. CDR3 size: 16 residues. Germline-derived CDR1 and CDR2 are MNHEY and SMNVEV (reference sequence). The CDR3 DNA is TGTGCCAGCAGTTTAAGGGGGAATTTGGGAGACACTGAAGCTTTCTTT. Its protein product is CASSLRGNLGDTEAFF.

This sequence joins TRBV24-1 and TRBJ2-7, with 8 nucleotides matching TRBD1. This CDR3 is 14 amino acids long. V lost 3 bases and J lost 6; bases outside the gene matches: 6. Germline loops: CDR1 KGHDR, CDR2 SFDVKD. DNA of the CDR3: TGTGCCACCAGTGATGGGGGACAGGTCTCCGAGCAGTACTTC. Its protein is CATSDGGQVSEQYF.

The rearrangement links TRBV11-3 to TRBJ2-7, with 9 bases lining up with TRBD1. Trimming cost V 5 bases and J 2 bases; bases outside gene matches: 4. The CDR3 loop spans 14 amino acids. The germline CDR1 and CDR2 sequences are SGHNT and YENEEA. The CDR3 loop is CASSPGQGTYEQYF. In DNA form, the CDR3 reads TGTGCCAGCAGCCCCGGACAGGGGACCTACGAGCAGTACTTC.

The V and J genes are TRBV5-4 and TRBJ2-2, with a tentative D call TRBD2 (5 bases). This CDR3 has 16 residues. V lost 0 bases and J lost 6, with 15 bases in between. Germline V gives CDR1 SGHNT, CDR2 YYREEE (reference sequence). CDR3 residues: CASSLGFSVSAGELFF. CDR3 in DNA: TGTGCCAGCAGCTTGGGATTTAGCGTTTCGGCCGGGGAGCTGTTTTTT.

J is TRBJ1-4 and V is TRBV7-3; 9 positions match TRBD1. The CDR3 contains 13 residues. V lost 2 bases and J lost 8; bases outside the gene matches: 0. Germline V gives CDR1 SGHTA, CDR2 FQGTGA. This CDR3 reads CASSLGTGEKLFF. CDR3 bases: TGTGCCAGCAGCTTAGGGACAGGGGAAAAACTGTTTTTT.

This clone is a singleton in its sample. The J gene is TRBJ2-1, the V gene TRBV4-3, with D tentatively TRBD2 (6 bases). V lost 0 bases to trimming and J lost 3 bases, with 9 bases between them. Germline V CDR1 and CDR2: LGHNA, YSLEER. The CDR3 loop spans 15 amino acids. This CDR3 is CASSQDRGGYNEQFF. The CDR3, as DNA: TGCGCCAGCAGCCAAGATCGGGGAGGCTACAATGAGCAGTTCTTC.

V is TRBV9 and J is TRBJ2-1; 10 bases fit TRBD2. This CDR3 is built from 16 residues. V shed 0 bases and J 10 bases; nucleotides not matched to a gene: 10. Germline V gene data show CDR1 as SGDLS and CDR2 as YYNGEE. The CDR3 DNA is TGTGCCAGCAGCGTAGATCTAGCGGGAGCAATCAGGGAGCAGTTCTTC. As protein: CASSVDLAGAIREQFF.

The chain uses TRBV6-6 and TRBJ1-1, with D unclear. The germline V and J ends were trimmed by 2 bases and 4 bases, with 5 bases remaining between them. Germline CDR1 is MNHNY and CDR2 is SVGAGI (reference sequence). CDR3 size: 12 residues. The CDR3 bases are TGTGCCAGCAGTTACACGCGCACTGAAGCTTTCTTT. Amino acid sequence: CASSYTRTEAFF.

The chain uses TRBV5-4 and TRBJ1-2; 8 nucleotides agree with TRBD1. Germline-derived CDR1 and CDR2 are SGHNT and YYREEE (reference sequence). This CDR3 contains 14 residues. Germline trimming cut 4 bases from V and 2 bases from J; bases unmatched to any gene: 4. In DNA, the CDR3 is TGTGCCAGCAGCCCGGGACAGGCCAACTATGGCTACACCTTC. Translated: CASSPGQANYGYTF.

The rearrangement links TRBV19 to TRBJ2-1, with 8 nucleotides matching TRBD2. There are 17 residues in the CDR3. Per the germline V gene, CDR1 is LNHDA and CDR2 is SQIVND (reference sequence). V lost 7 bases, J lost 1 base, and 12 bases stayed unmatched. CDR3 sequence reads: CASKRWGSGISYNEQFF. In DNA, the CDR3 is TGTGCCAGTAAGCGCTGGGGTAGCGGGATATCCTACAATGAGCAGTTCTTC.

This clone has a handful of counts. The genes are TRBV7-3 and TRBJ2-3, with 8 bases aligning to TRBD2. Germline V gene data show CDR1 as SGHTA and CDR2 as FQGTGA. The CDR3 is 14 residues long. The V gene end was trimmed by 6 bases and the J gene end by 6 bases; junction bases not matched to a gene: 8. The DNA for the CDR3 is TGTGCCAGCAGTTTGGGACTAGAGAGGGATACGCAGTATTTT. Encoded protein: CASSLGLERDTQYF.

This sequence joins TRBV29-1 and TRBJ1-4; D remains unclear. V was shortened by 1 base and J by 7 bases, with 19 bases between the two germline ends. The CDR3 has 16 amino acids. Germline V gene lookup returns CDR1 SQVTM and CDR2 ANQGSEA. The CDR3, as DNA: TGCAGCGTTGAAGCCCGCACCGCTAGCCGGGGTGAAAAACTGTTTTTT. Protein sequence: CSVEARTASRGEKLFF.

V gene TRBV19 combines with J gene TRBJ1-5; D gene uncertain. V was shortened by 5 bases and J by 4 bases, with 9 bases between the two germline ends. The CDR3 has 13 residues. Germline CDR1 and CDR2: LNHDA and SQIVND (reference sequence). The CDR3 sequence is CASSWGVNQPQHF. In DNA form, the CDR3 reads TGTGCCAGTAGTTGGGGAGTGAATCAGCCCCAGCATTTT.

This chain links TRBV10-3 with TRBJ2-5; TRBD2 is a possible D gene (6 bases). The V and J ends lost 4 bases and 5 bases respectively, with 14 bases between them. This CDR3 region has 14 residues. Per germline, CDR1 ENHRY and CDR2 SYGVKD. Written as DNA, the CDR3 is TGTGCCATCAGTGTAGGAGGGTTCCCCGAGACCCAGTACTTC. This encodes CAISVGGFPETQYF.

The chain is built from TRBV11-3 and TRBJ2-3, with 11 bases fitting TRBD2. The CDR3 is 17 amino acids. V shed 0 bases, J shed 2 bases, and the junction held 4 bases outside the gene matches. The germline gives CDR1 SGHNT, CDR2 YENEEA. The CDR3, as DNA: TGTGCCAGCAGCTTAGACCCTAGCGGGAGGCCCACAGATACGCAGTATTTT. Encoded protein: CASSLDPSGRPTDTQYF.

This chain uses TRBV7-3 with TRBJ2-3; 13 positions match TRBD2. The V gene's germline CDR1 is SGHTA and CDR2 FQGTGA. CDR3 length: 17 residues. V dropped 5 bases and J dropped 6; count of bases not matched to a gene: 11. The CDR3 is CASSPTGTSGVRDTQYF. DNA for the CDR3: TGTGCCAGCAGCCCAACCGGGACTAGCGGGGTCCGGGATACGCAGTATTTT.

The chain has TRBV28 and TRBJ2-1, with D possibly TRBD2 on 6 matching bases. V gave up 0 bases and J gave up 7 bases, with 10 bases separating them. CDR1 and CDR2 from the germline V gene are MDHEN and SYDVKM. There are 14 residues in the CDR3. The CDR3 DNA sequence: TGTGCCAGCAGTTTATGGACTAGTGCAAATGAGCAGTTCTTC. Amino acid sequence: CASSLWTSANEQFF.

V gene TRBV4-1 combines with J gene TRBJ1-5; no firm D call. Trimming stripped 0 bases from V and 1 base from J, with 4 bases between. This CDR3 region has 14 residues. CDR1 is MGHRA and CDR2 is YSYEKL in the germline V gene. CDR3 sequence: CASSQDQSNQPQHF. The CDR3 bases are TGCGCCAGCAGCCAAGATCAGAGCAATCAGCCCCAGCATTTT.

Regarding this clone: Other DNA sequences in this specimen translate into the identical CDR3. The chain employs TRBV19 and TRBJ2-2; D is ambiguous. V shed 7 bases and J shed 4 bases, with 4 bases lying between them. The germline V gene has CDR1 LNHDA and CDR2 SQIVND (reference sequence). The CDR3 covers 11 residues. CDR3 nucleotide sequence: TGTGCCAGTACCGTCACCGGGGAGCTGTTTTTT. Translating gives CASTVTGELFF.

DNA for the CDR3: TGTGCCAGCAGTAAGACTAGCGGACAAGAGACCCAGTACTTC. Its protein is CASSKTSGQETQYF. The V and J genes are TRBV2 and TRBJ2-5, with 9 nucleotides matching TRBD2. The CDR3 length is 14 residues. Germline V lookup: CDR1 SNHLY, CDR2 FYNNEI. V gave up 5 bases and J gave up 2 bases; unmatched junction bases: 3.

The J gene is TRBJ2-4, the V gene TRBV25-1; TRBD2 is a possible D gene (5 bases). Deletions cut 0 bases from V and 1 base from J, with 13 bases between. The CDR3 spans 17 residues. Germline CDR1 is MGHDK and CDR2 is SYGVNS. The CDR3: CASSEYAGAGAKNIQYF. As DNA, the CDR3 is TGTGCCAGCAGTGAATATGCCGGTGCGGGTGCCAAAAACATTCAGTACTTC.